The 11 T cell receptor beta chains listed next were all sequenced from one sample in a study of post-analysis software for immune sequencing data. Findings and limits, study-wide: Five or six TRBV segments were significantly more frequent in patients than in controls. TRBV5-6, TRBV5-1 and TRBV20-1 were among these segments.

The TCR beta cDNA libraries contained unique molecular identifiers. TCRdb reanalysed the PCR reads using MiXCR and keeps one entry per CDR3 protein. Here the sample spans more than 450,000 distinct CDR3 sequences, approximately 34% being singletons. Their cognate antigens are unknown. Source material: blood. The receptors come from a girl aged 2-17 years with multiple sclerosis.

A few counts support this clonotype. This sequence joins TRBV25-1 and TRBJ2-3; 8 bases align to TRBD1. This CDR3 region has 14 residues. The trim removed 7 bases at V and 1 base at J, leaving 4 bases unmatched. The germline gives CDR1 MGHDK, CDR2 SYGVNS. The DNA for the CDR3 is TGTGCCAGCACGCAGACAGGGGGCACAGATACGCAGTATTTT. This codes for CASTQTGGTDTQYF.

This clonotype was detected a few times. The chain has TRBV20-1 and TRBJ2-3; D might be TRBD1 (6 bases). This CDR3 has 15 residues. Looked up from germline, CDR1 is DFQATT and CDR2 is SNEGSKA (reference sequence). V was trimmed by 4 bases and J by 2 bases, leaving 16 bases between them. For the CDR3, the DNA is TGCAGTGCTATGAACGCAGGGGACCCCACAGATACGCAGTATTTT. Translation: CSAMNAGDPTDTQYF.

V is TRBV27 and J is TRBJ2-7; 7 bases are shared with TRBD1. The J segment lost 0 bases and the V segment lost 2 bases, leaving 4 bases of the junction unmatched. The CDR3 spans 15 residues. CDR1 MNHEY and CDR2 SMNVEV come from the germline V gene (reference sequence). The CDR3 here is CASSLIPGGSYEQYF. The CDR3 DNA is TGTGCCAGCAGTTTAATACCAGGGGGCTCCTACGAGCAGTACTTC.

V is TRBV10-3 and J is TRBJ2-6, with 7 nucleotides matching TRBD1. V shed 0 bases and J 4 bases; nucleotides not matched to a gene: 3. Germline V gene data show CDR1 as ENHRY and CDR2 as SYGVKD. This CDR3 spans 16 amino acids. The CDR3 DNA is TGTGCCATCAGTGAGTCAAGGGGGCAAGGGGCCAACGTCCTGACTTTC. Translation gives CAISESRGQGANVLTF.

This rearrangement joins TRBV6-5 to TRBJ1-6; 10 nucleotides match TRBD1. Trimming cost V 7 bases and J 15 bases; bases outside gene matches: 12. Per germline, CDR1 MNHEY and CDR2 SVGAGI. CDR3 length: 14 amino acids. CDR3 region: CASTTGTGDHYLHF. CDR3 sequence (DNA): TGTGCCAGCACTACCGGGACAGGGGATCATTACCTCCACTTT.

This rearrangement joins TRBV29-1 to TRBJ1-2; D remains ambiguous. Trimming removed 1 base at V and 1 base at J, with 13 bases between. The CDR3 length is 15 residues. CDR1 and CDR2 (germline): SQVTM, ANQGSEA. As DNA, the CDR3 is TGCAGCGTTGAAGGTCCTCTGGAAAGTAACTATGGCTACACCTTC. Protein product: CSVEGPLESNYGYTF.

This chain links TRBV3-1 with TRBJ1-6; TRBD1 matches at 7 bases. J was trimmed by 7 bases and V by 1 base; bases with no gene match: 7. Germline V gives CDR1 LGHDT, CDR2 YNNKEL (reference sequence). CDR3 size: 16 residues. The CDR3 sequence: CASSQGPPGQNSPLHF. In nucleotides, the CDR3 is TGTGCCAGCAGCCAAGGCCCCCCGGGACAGAATTCACCCCTCCACTTT.

The chain recombines TRBV6-1 with TRBJ1-1; a possible D gene is TRBD1 (5 bases). The germline CDR1 and CDR2 sequences are MNHNS and SASEGT. The CDR3 spans 12 residues. Trimming removed 0 bases at V and 7 bases at J, with 6 bases between. CDR3 DNA: TGTGCCAGCAGTGAAGCAAGGGGTGAAGCTTTCTTT. Translation gives CASSEARGEAFF.

The chain employs TRBV6-6 and TRBJ2-1; D is unresolved. V lost 0 bases, J lost 8 bases, and 11 bases lay in between. The CDR3 totals 14 residues. CDR1 is MNHNY and CDR2 is SVGAGI in the germline V gene (reference sequence). CDR3 nucleotides: TGTGCCAGCAGTTACTCTCCCGTGAGCGATGAGCAGTTCTTC. It yields the protein CASSYSPVSDEQFF.

This CDR3 is CASSIYNDPDRNQPQHF. CDR3 DNA sequence: TGTGCCAGTAGTATATACAACGACCCAGATAGGAATCAGCCCCAGCATTTT. This sequence joins TRBV19 and TRBJ1-5; D is undetermined. Per germline, CDR1 LNHDA and CDR2 SQIVND (reference sequence). The CDR3 runs 17 residues. Trimming shortened V by 2 bases and J by 4 bases, and 18 bases separated the two germline ends. The full variable domain, with the rest looked up from reference TRBV19 and TRBJ1-5, is DGGITQSPKYLFRKEGQNVTLSCEQNLNHDAMYWYRQDPGQGLRLIYYSQIVNDFQKGDIAEGYSVSREKKESFPLTVTSAQKNPTAFYLCASSIYNDPDRNQPQHFGDGTRLSIL.

The chain couples TRBV6-6 to TRBJ2-7, with TRBD1 matching over 11 bases. Germline V gene sequence: CDR1 MNHNY, CDR2 SVGAGI (reference sequence). This CDR3 has 14 residues. With V trimmed by 11 bases and J by 1 base, 7 bases remained unmatched. The CDR3 coding sequence is TGTGCCGTTTGGGACAGGGGGGATTCCTACGAGCAGTACTTC. Translation gives CAVWDRGDSYEQYF.